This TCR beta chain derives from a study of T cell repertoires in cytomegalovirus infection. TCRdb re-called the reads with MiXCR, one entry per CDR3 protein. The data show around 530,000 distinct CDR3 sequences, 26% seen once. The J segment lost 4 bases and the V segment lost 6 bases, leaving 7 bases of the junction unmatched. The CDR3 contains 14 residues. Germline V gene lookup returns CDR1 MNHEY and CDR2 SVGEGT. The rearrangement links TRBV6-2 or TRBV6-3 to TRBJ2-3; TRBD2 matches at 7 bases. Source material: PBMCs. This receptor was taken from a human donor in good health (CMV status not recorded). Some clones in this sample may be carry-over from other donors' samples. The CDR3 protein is CASRESGRADTQYF. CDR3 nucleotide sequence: TGTGCCAGCAGAGAGTCGGGGAGGGCAGATACGCAGTATTTT.